A single sample is the source of the 32 T cell receptor beta chains below, sequenced in a study of cytomegalovirus exposure and HLA in healthy donors. Use of 60 Vbeta and 13 Jbeta primers characterized the PCR. Generated by immunoSEQ multiplex PCR, the TCRdb table keeps only in-frame clones and is missing some. The table has around 100,000 clones, around 75% seen once. The sequencing input was PBMCs. Receptors originate from a man over 45 in good health and CMV-seronegative.

The V and J genes are TRBV2 and TRBJ1-1; D remains ambiguous. CDR3 length equals 14 residues. Trimming took 0 bases from V and 3 from J, leaving 8 bases between them. Germline V gives CDR1 SNHLY, CDR2 FYNNEI. CDR3 region: CASSEALSYTEAFF. The CDR3 region has the DNA TGTGCCAGCAGTGAAGCGCTCAGTTACACTGAAGCTTTCTTT.

This chain links TRBV7-3 with TRBJ2-1, with D unclear. Germline CDR1 is SGHTA and CDR2 is FQGTGA. V was shortened by 1 base and J by 4 bases, with 5 bases between the two germline ends. The CDR3 runs to 13 residues. The CDR3 protein is CASSLSPYNEQFF. CDR3 nucleotides: TGTGCCAGCAGCTTAAGTCCGTACAATGAGCAGTTCTTC.

The DNA for the CDR3 is TGTGCCAGCAACAGACAGGGACCCACAGATACGCAGTATTTT. Protein sequence: CASNRQGPTDTQYF. V and J are TRBV6-5 and TRBJ2-3, with 7 bases lining up with TRBD1. Germline V gene data show CDR1 as MNHEY and CDR2 as SVGAGI. The CDR3 spans 14 residues. V shed 7 bases and J 2 bases; nucleotides not matched to a gene: 6.

The chain links TRBV18 to TRBJ2-5; 9 bases are shared with TRBD2. With V trimmed by 1 base and J by 5 bases, 11 bases remained unmatched. The CDR3 consists of 17 residues. Germline lookup yields CDR1 KGHSH and CDR2 LQKENI. CDR3 nucleotides: TGTGCCAGCTCACCACTCCCCAGCGGGGGGCCGGGGGAGACCCAGTACTTC. As protein: CASSPLPSGGPGETQYF.

The chain joins TRBV11-3 to TRBJ1-5; tentative D call: TRBD1 (6 bases). Germline assignment: CDR1 SGHNT and CDR2 YENEEA. CDR3 length: 17 residues. V lost 5 bases, J lost 2 bases, and 19 bases lay in between. CDR3 nucleotide sequence: TGTGCCAGCAGCCGTCCGGACAGTCCGAGGGGCAATCAGCCCCAGCATTTT. The encoded protein is CASSRPDSPRGNQPQHF.

In its sample, this clone was seen once. The gene calls are TRBV28 and TRBJ1-5; D is uncertain. CDR1 is MDHEN, CDR2 SYDVKM, per germline. Trimming pared 6 bases from V and 0 bases from J, leaving 15 bases between. The CDR3 spans 16 residues. The CDR3 DNA is TGTGCCAGCAGCGAGATAGACATCCATAGCAATCAGCCCCAGCATTTT. Amino acids: CASSEIDIHSNQPQHF.

The genes are TRBV6-1 and TRBJ2-3; maybe TRBD1 (6 bases). CDR1 MNHNS and CDR2 SASEGT come from the germline V gene. CDR3 length: 14 residues. The V and J ends lost 2 bases and 0 bases respectively, with 6 bases between them. The CDR3 region is CASSERGSTDTQYF. CDR3 coding DNA: TGTGCCAGCAGTGAAAGGGGGAGCACAGATACGCAGTATTTT.

The chain joins TRBV5-6 to TRBJ2-7; 7 nucleotides line up with TRBD1. CDR1 is SGHDT, CDR2 YYEEEE, per germline. The trim removed 3 bases at V and 6 bases at J, leaving 3 bases unmatched. The CDR3 has 12 residues. The chain's CDR3 is CASSYRGSEQYF. Written as DNA, the CDR3 is TGTGCCAGCAGCTACAGGGGAAGCGAGCAGTACTTC.

This sequence joins TRBV2 and TRBJ2-2; maybe TRBD1 (5 bases). Germline assignment: CDR1 SNHLY and CDR2 FYNNEI. Trimming removed 9 bases from V and 2 bases from J, with 16 bases in between. This CDR3 is built from 15 residues. CDR3 loop: CARSLSRVNTGELFF. The CDR3, as DNA: TGTGCCAGATCGCTTAGCAGGGTAAACACCGGGGAGCTGTTTTTT.

CDR3 coding DNA: TGTGCCAGCAGCGCCGGGACAGGGGTTGGACAGCCCCAGCATTTT. It encodes CASSAGTGVGQPQHF. The rearrangement uses TRBV9 and TRBJ1-5; TRBD1 matches 10 bases. The V and J ends lost 3 bases and 7 bases, in that order; junction bases with no gene match: 7. CDR3 size: 15 residues. Looked up from germline, CDR1 is SGDLS and CDR2 is YYNGEE.

V gene TRBV27 combines with J gene TRBJ2-7; D perhaps matches TRBD2 (5 bases). Germline lookup yields CDR1 MNHEY and CDR2 SMNVEV (reference sequence). The CDR3 spans 17 residues. Trimming took 5 bases from V and 0 from J, leaving 20 bases between them. The CDR3 nucleotides read TGTGCCAGCAGTCTGCTAGCACCAACCCATAGCTCCTACGAGCAGTACTTC. It codes for CASSLLAPTHSSYEQYF.

The chain is built from TRBV7-7 and TRBJ2-1; 7 nucleotides agree with TRBD1. CDR1 is SSHAT and CDR2 is FNYEAQ in the germline V gene (reference sequence). The CDR3 has 15 amino acids. Germline trimming cut 5 bases from V and 5 bases from J; bases unmatched to any gene: 9. The CDR3 sequence: CASSKGQRGHNEQFF. As DNA, the CDR3 is TGTGCCAGCAGCAAGGGACAGAGAGGTCACAATGAGCAGTTCTTC.

V and J are TRBV6-5 and TRBJ2-2; perhaps TRBD1 as D (6 bases). The CDR3 sequence is 14 residues long. Germline values: CDR1 MNHEY, CDR2 SVGAGI. V lost 6 bases to trimming and J lost 6 bases, with 14 bases between them. The CDR3 loop is CASRTKTGAGELFF. The CDR3 region has the DNA TGTGCCAGCAGGACAAAGACAGGTGCCGGGGAGCTGTTTTTT.

The chain couples TRBV7-3 to TRBJ1-1, with TRBD1 matching over 8 bases. V lost 5 bases and J lost 3; bases outside the gene matches: 5. The V gene's germline CDR1 is SGHTA and CDR2 FQGTGA. CDR3 length: 14 amino acids. DNA of the CDR3: TGTGCCAGCAGCCCGACCAGGGGGCACACTGAAGCTTTCTTT. Translated: CASSPTRGHTEAFF.

The chain is built from TRBV10-3 and TRBJ2-5, with TRBD2 identical over 9 bases. Per germline, CDR1 ENHRY and CDR2 SYGVKD. After removal of 10 bases from V and 3 bases from J, the junction contained 12 bases not matched to a gene. This CDR3 comprises 15 residues. As DNA, the CDR3 is TGTGCCAACGGAGAAGGAGCGGGGGGAAAAGAGACCCAGTACTTC. It translates to CANGEGAGGKETQYF.

This chain connects TRBV5-4 to TRBJ2-2, with D maybe TRBD2 (5 bases). Germline CDR1 reads SGHNT; CDR2 reads YYREEE (reference sequence). V dropped 4 bases and J dropped 4 bases, with 20 bases sitting between them. This CDR3 is built from 17 residues. CDR3 DNA sequence: TGTGCCAGCAGCCCCCAACAACTAACTAGTACCACCGGGGAGCTGTTTTTT. Amino acids: CASSPQQLTSTTGELFF.

The rearrangement uses TRBV5-1 and TRBJ1-1; 8 bases are a match to TRBD1. CDR1 is SGHRS and CDR2 is YFSETQ in the germline V gene. Losses at the gene ends were 5 bases for V and 4 bases for J; bases not matched to a gene: 13. CDR3 length: 16 amino acids. CDR3 protein: CASRPSRTGITTEAFF. The CDR3 region has the DNA TGCGCCAGCAGGCCCAGCAGGACAGGGATAACCACTGAAGCTTTCTTT.

The chain is built from TRBV2 and TRBJ2-2, with 7 nucleotides matching TRBD1. The V gene's germline CDR1 is SNHLY and CDR2 FYNNEI. The CDR3 spans 16 residues. After removal of 3 bases from V and 4 bases from J, the junction contained 8 bases not matched to a gene. CDR3 region: CASSDPDRAVTGELFF. In DNA form, the CDR3 reads TGTGCCAGCAGTGATCCCGACAGGGCGGTCACCGGGGAGCTGTTTTTT.

The chain combines TRBV27 with TRBJ2-7; D gene unclear. The CDR3 has 14 residues. Trimming took off 3 bases at V and 6 bases at J, with 15 bases between the two ends. Germline lookup yields CDR1 MNHEY and CDR2 SMNVEV (reference sequence). Here the CDR3 reads CASSFSDPSSEQYF. CDR3 nucleotide sequence: TGTGCCAGCAGTTTCTCAGACCCTAGTTCCGAGCAGTACTTC.

The chain is built from TRBV7-2 and TRBJ2-7; D not certain. The CDR3 has 13 residues. V lost 2 bases and J lost 1, with 6 bases in between. Germline V lookup: CDR1 SGHTA, CDR2 FQGNSA. The CDR3 nucleotides are TGTGCCAGCAGCTTATACGGTTCCTACGAGCAGTACTTC. It encodes CASSLYGSYEQYF. The complete variable domain, with remaining parts taken from reference TRBV7-2 and TRBJ2-7, reads GAGVSQSPSNKVTEKGKDVELRCDPISGHTALYWYRQSLGQGLEFLIYFQGNSAPDKSGLPSDRFSAERTGGSVSTLTIQRTQQEDSAVYLCASSLYGSYEQYFGPGTRLTVT.

This chain links TRBV28 with TRBJ2-7, with 9 nucleotides matching TRBD1. In germline, CDR1 is MDHEN, CDR2 SYDVKM. The trim removed 3 bases at V and 0 bases at J, leaving 3 bases unmatched. The CDR3 length is 15 residues. The CDR3, as DNA: TGTGCCAGCAGTTTTAGACAGGGGGTCTCCTACGAGCAGTACTTC. This sequence encodes CASSFRQGVSYEQYF.

This rearrangement joins TRBV7-3 to TRBJ2-1, with TRBD2 as a possible D gene (5 bases). The CDR3 is 15 amino acids. The germline CDR1 and CDR2 sequences are SGHTA and FQGTGA. V lost 3 bases and J 1 base, leaving 10 bases between the germline ends. The chain's CDR3 is CASSFSGTSYNEQFF. Written as DNA, the CDR3 is TGTGCCAGCAGCTTCAGCGGCACATCCTACAATGAGCAGTTCTTC.

The chain carries TRBV5-1 and TRBJ2-2; the match to TRBD2 covers 8 bases. The CDR3 is 14 amino acids. Germline trimming cut 0 bases from V and 7 bases from J; bases unmatched to any gene: 2. Germline V gives CDR1 SGHRS, CDR2 YFSETQ. CDR3 DNA sequence: TGCGCCAGCAGCTTGGCGGGAGGGGACGGGGAGCTGTTTTTT. This encodes CASSLAGGDGELFF.

This sequence joins TRBV7-9 and TRBJ1-2; the D gene is possibly TRBD1 (5 bases). Germline values: CDR1 SEHNR, CDR2 FQNEAQ (reference sequence). Trimming left V 4 bases short and J 8 bases short, with 14 bases between. The CDR3 sequence is 13 residues long. The CDR3 DNA sequence: TGTGCCAGCAGCTCCCGGGGGTCGGAGGGCTACACCTTC. This sequence encodes CASSSRGSEGYTF.

This chain uses TRBV4-3 with TRBJ1-1; 9 bases agree with TRBD1. The CDR3 runs 12 residues. From germline, CDR1 is LGHNA and CDR2 YSLEER. The V and J ends lost 2 bases and 10 bases, in that order; junction bases with no gene match: 2. CDR3 loop: CASSQTGGRAFF. Here the CDR3 DNA reads TGCGCCAGCAGCCAAACAGGGGGCAGAGCTTTCTTT.

V is TRBV5-1 and J is TRBJ2-5, with D perhaps matching TRBD2 (5 bases). The V end lost 1 base, the J end lost 3 bases, and 7 bases lay between the germline ends. Germline-derived CDR1 and CDR2 are SGHRS and YFSETQ. The CDR3 loop spans 13 amino acids. CDR3 nucleotides: TGCGCCAGCAGCTTGTGGACTGAAGAGACCCAGTACTTC. The encoded protein is CASSLWTEETQYF. The whole variable domain, filled in from reference TRBV5-1 and TRBJ2-5, reads KAGVTQTPRYLIKTRGQQVTLSCSPISGHRSVSWYQQTPGQGLQFLFEYFSETQRNKGNFPGRFSGRQFSNSRSEMNVSTLELGDSALYLCASSLWTEETQYFGPGTRLLVL.

This clone was detected a few times. V usage is TRBV18 and J usage is TRBJ1-2; 7 positions match TRBD1. In germline, CDR1 is KGHSH, CDR2 LQKENI. This CDR3 region has 14 residues. After removal of 2 bases from V and 7 bases from J, the junction contained 7 bases not matched to a gene. CDR3 sequence reads: CASSPDRQGVGYTF. The DNA of the CDR3 is TGTGCCAGCTCACCAGACAGACAGGGTGTTGGCTACACCTTC.

The rearrangement joins TRBV2 to TRBJ2-5; D unclear. The DNA end lines up better with TRBJ2-7; the J call may be wrong. This CDR3 is 12 amino acids long. The germline CDR1 and CDR2 sequences are SNHLY and FYNNEI. In nucleotides, the CDR3 is TGTGCCACCTCCAACGTCGGGTACGAGCAGTACTTC. Amino acids: CATSNVGYEQYF.

The J gene is TRBJ2-1, the V gene TRBV19; 9 nucleotides line up with TRBD2. Trimming at V came to 7 bases and at J to 2 bases, leaving 9 bases not matched to a gene. CDR3 length: 16 residues. Germline V gene data show CDR1 as LNHDA and CDR2 as SQIVND (reference sequence). The CDR3 DNA follows: TGTGCCAGTACCCCGGGTAGCGGGAGTACCTACAATGAGCAGTTCTTC. Translating gives CASTPGSGSTYNEQFF.

The V gene is TRBV28, the J gene TRBJ2-2, with 9 bases lining up with TRBD1. Germline V gene data show CDR1 as MDHEN and CDR2 as SYDVKM. The CDR3 spans 15 residues. V lost 8 bases and J lost 5; bases outside the gene matches: 9. The DNA for the CDR3 is TGTGCCAGCGATACTGTAGGGACAGGGACCGGGGAGCTGTTTTTT. Translated: CASDTVGTGTGELFF. Full variable domain (missing parts from reference TRBV28 and TRBJ2-2): DVKVTQSSRYLVKRTGEKVFLECVQDMDHENMFWYRQDPGLGLRLIYFSYDVKMKEKGDIPEGYSVSREKKERFSLILESASTNQTSMYLCASDTVGTGTGELFFGEGSRLTVL.

This chain uses TRBV7-8 with TRBJ2-7, with 7 bases lining up with TRBD2. J gave up 2 bases and V 4 bases, and 8 bases lay outside the gene matches. This CDR3 is built from 15 residues. In germline, CDR1 is SGHVS, CDR2 FQNEAQ. CDR3 bases: TGTGCCAGCAGCTCCTATGGACTAGGGCCCTACGAGCAGTACTTC. This codes for CASSSYGLGPYEQYF.

The chain uses TRBV18 and TRBJ1-1; the match to TRBD1 covers 9 bases. The CDR3 has 15 residues. Losses at the gene ends were 3 bases for V and 1 base for J; bases not matched to a gene: 3. Germline-derived CDR1 and CDR2 are KGHSH and LQKENI. The CDR3 DNA reads TGTGCCAGCTCACCGACGGGACAGGGGAACACTGAAGCTTTCTTT. Its protein product is CASSPTGQGNTEAFF. The full variable domain, its missing parts supplied by reference TRBV18 and TRBJ1-1, is NAGVMQNPRHLVRRRGQEARLRCSPMKGHSHVYWYRQLPEEGLKFMVYLQKENIIDESGMPKERFSAEFPKEGPSILRIQQVVRGDSAAYFCASSPTGQGNTEAFFGQGTRLTVV.